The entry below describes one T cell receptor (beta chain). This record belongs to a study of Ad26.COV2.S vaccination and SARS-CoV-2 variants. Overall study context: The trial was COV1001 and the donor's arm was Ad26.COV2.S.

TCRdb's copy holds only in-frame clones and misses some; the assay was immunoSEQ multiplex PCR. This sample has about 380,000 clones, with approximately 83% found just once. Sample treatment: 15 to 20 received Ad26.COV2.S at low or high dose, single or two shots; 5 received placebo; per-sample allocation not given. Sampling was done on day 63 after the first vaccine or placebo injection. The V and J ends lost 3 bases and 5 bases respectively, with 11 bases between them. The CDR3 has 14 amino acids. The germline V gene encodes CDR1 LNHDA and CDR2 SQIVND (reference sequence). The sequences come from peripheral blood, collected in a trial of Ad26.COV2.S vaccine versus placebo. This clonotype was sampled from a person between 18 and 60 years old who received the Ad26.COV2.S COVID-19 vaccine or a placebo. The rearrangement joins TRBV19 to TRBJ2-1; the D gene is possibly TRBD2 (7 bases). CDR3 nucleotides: TGTGCCAGTAGTATGAGGGGGGGAAACAATGAGCAGTTCTTC. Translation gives CASSMRGGNNEQFF.